The rows below give T cell receptor beta chains drawn from one sample of a study of blood T cell repertoires in COVID-19. TCRdb keeps only in-frame clones here, not all; method: immunoSEQ multiplex PCR. This table holds around 150,000 clones, 93% found once. Sequencing used peripheral blood. The receptors come from a woman in her sixties or seventies with COVID-19, enrolled during active disease. CDR3s include the opening cysteine and the closing phenylalanine or tryptophan. The order of the fields is clone size, J gene, V gene, CDR3 length, CDR3 protein. Size is stated for part of the rows, as once, few or many counts, or as a class when the clone is expanded.

abundance: -
j_gene: TRBJ1-6
v_gene: TRBV27
len: 11
CDR3aa: CASGENSPLHF

abundance: once
j_gene: TRBJ1-6
v_gene: TRBV7-9
len: 14
CDR3aa: CASSQGQGNSPLHF

abundance: -
j_gene: TRBJ1-1
v_gene: TRBV5-1
len: 14
CDR3aa: CASSLDRVGIGAFF

abundance: -
j_gene: TRBJ2-5
v_gene: TRBV19
len: 13
CDR3aa: CASKGTAQEAQYF

abundance: -
j_gene: TRBJ2-3
v_gene: TRBV13
len: 15
CDR3aa: CASSQRGDATDTQYF

abundance: once
j_gene: TRBJ1-5
v_gene: TRBV27
len: 14
CDR3aa: CASSYRGDNQPQHF

abundance: -
j_gene: TRBJ1-3
v_gene: TRBV4-3
len: 20
CDR3aa: CASSQGPQGSPTLSGNTIYF

abundance: -
j_gene: TRBJ1-4
v_gene: TRBV5-1
len: 17
CDR3aa: CASSLSGQTTTNEKLFF

abundance: once
j_gene: TRBJ1-1
v_gene: TRBV10-3
len: 14
CDR3aa: CAISESEGNTEAFF

abundance: -
j_gene: TRBJ2-3
v_gene: TRBV24-1
len: 14
CDR3aa: CATSGKGGTDTQYF

abundance: -
j_gene: TRBJ2-1
v_gene: TRBV5-1
len: 16
CDR3aa: CASSFSSGGALNEQFF

abundance: once
j_gene: TRBJ1-2
v_gene: TRBV7-9
len: 14
CDR3aa: CASSLGDSRYGYTF

abundance: -
j_gene: TRBJ1-4
v_gene: TRBV5-1
len: 14
CDR3aa: CASSPGGWIEKLFF

abundance: -
j_gene: TRBJ1-1
v_gene: TRBV29-1
len: 14
CDR3aa: CSVEPGNPDTEAFF

abundance: -
j_gene: TRBJ2-5
v_gene: TRBV6-5
len: 14
CDR3aa: CASRAGTSSGTQYF

abundance: -
j_gene: TRBJ2-7
v_gene: TRBV7-2
len: 14
CDR3aa: CASSFPPGSYEQYF

abundance: -
j_gene: TRBJ2-7
v_gene: TRBV6-1
len: 11
CDR3aa: CASSDPYEQYF

abundance: -
j_gene: TRBJ1-2
v_gene: TRBV7-3
len: 14
CDR3aa: CASSLSGGYDGYTF

abundance: -
j_gene: TRBJ1-5
v_gene: TRBV4-2
len: 15
CDR3aa: CASSQGRGMYQPQHF

abundance: -
j_gene: TRBJ1-6
v_gene: TRBV14
len: 14
CDR3aa: CASSQVGGGSPLHF

abundance: -
j_gene: TRBJ2-2
v_gene: TRBV9
len: 16
CDR3aa: CASSRPRGGGTGELFF

abundance: -
j_gene: TRBJ1-5
v_gene: TRBV2
len: 15
CDR3aa: CASTREEFGNQPQHF

abundance: -
j_gene: TRBJ2-2
v_gene: TRBV18
len: 17
CDR3aa: CASSPPSRTALPGELFF

abundance: -
j_gene: TRBJ1-4
v_gene: TRBV3-1/TRBV3-2
len: 14
CDR3aa: CASSQVGGHEKLFF

abundance: -
j_gene: TRBJ2-1
v_gene: TRBV9
len: 13
CDR3aa: CASSVAEYNEQFF

abundance: -
j_gene: TRBJ2-1
v_gene: TRBV4-2
len: 15
CDR3aa: CASSQANLARNEQFF

abundance: -
j_gene: TRBJ1-2
v_gene: TRBV12-3/TRBV12-4
len: 12
CDR3aa: CASRGTNYGYTF

abundance: -
j_gene: TRBJ1-1
v_gene: TRBV7-9
len: 14
CDR3aa: CASSPKKTGPEAFF

abundance: -
j_gene: TRBJ1-5
v_gene: TRBV6-2/TRBV6-3
len: 15
CDR3aa: CASSYGQGGNQPQHF

abundance: -
j_gene: TRBJ2-5
v_gene: TRBV6-1
len: 15
CDR3aa: CASSESSRGKETQYF

abundance: -
j_gene: TRBJ1-2
v_gene: TRBV29-1
len: 13
CDR3aa: CSARLMGQGGYTF

abundance: -
j_gene: TRBJ2-1
v_gene: TRBV6-5
len: 12
CDR3aa: CASSYGGIEQFF

abundance: -
j_gene: TRBJ1-2
v_gene: TRBV6-2/TRBV6-3
len: 15
CDR3aa: CASSYSAGALDGYTF